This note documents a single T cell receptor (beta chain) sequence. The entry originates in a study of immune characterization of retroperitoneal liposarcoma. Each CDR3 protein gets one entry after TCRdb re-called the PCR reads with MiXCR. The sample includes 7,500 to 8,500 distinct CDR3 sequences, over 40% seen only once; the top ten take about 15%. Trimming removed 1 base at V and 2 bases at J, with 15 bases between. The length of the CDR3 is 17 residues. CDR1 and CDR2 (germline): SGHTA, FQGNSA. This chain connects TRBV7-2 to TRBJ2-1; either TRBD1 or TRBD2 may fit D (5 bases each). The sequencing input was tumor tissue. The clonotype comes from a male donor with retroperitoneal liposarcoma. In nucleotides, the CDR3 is TGTGCCAGCAGCTTAGAAATCGGGACGGTTCCCTACAATGAGCAGTTCTTC. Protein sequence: CASSLEIGTVPYNEQFF. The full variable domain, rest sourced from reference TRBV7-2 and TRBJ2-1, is GAGVSQSPSNKVTEKGKDVELRCDPISGHTALYWYRQSLGQGLEFLIYFQGNSAPDKSGLPSDRFSAERTGGSVSTLTIQRTQQEDSAVYLCASSLEIGTVPYNEQFFGPGTRLTVL.